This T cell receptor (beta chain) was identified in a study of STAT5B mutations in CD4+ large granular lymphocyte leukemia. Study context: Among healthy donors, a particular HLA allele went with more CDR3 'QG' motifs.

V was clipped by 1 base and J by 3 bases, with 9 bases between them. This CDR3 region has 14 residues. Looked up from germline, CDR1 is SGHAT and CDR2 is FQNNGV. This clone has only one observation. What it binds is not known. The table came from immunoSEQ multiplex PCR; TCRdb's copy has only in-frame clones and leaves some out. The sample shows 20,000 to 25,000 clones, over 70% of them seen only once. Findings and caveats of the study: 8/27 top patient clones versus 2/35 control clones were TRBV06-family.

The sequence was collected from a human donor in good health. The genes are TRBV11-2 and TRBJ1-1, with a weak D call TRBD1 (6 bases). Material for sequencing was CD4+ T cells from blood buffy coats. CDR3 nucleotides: TGTGCCAGCAGCTTAGGGCAGGGGCACACTGAAGCTTTCTTT. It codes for CASSLGQGHTEAFF.